The 17 T cell receptor beta chains below were found in one sample sequenced in a study of shared clonotypes between healthy human individuals. Sequencing was performed with immunoSEQ multiplex PCR; in TCRdb, only in-frame clones are kept and a portion is missing. Altogether some 500,000 clones are present, 60% to 80% being singletons, with the ten largest covering around 12%. Sample: PBMCs. These receptor sequences come from a woman aged 35 to 49 in good health. Some clones in this sample may be carry-over from other donors' samples.

The chain is built from TRBV2 and TRBJ2-2, with D possibly TRBD1 on 5 matching bases. V was clipped by 6 bases and J by 6 bases, with 11 bases between them. The CDR3 sequence is 13 residues long. Per germline, CDR1 SNHLY and CDR2 FYNNEI. The CDR3 region is CASRNRLPGELFF. CDR3 nucleotide sequence: TGTGCCAGCAGGAACAGGCTTCCCGGGGAGCTGTTTTTT.

V gene TRBV5-1 combines with J gene TRBJ2-7; 9 bases are a match to TRBD1. This CDR3 spans 15 amino acids. J gave up 2 bases and V 4 bases, and 7 bases lay outside the gene matches. CDR1 SGHRS and CDR2 YFSETQ come from the germline V gene. This CDR3 reads CASSISGTGTYEQYF. The CDR3 DNA sequence: TGCGCCAGCAGCATCTCCGGGACAGGGACCTACGAGCAGTACTTC.

The chain joins TRBV20-1 to TRBJ2-7; no firm D call. This CDR3 has 10 residues. CDR1 is DFQATT, CDR2 SNEGSKA, per germline (reference sequence). V was trimmed by 3 bases and J by 4 bases, leaving 4 bases between them. The CDR3, as DNA: TGCAGTGCTAGGGGGTACGAGCAGTACTTC. This gives the protein CSARGYEQYF.

This rearrangement joins TRBV5-4 to TRBJ2-4; a possible D gene is TRBD1 (6 bases). V lost 0 bases and J lost 0, with 7 bases in between. Germline loops: CDR1 SGHNT, CDR2 YYREEE (reference sequence). The CDR3 length is 15 residues. DNA for the CDR3: TGTGCCAGCAGCTTGGCCAGGGGAGCCAAAAACATTCAGTACTTC. It yields the protein CASSLARGAKNIQYF.

The chain couples TRBV5-4 to TRBJ2-1; TRBD2 aligns across 13 bases. The CDR3 runs to 14 residues. Per germline, CDR1 SGHNT and CDR2 YYREEE (reference sequence). J lost 7 bases, V lost 3 bases, and 1 base had no gene match. CDR3 DNA sequence: TGTGCCAGCAGCTCGGGACTAGCGGGAAATGAGCAGTTCTTC. Protein product: CASSSGLAGNEQFF.

Note on this clone: This clone may be a read error of a much larger clone one base away. The rearrangement uses TRBV19 and TRBJ2-2, with 8 bases fitting TRBD1. In germline, CDR1 is LNHDA, CDR2 SQIVND (reference sequence). After removal of 8 bases from V and 7 bases from J, the junction contained 9 bases not matched to a gene. The CDR3 is 14 amino acids. The CDR3 here is CASGALTGDGELFF. The CDR3 nucleotides read TGTGCCAGTGGTGCCCTGACAGGGGACGGGGAGCTGTTTTTT. Complete variable domain (other parts from reference TRBV19 and TRBJ2-2): DGGITQSPKYLFRKEGQNVTLSCEQNLNHDAMYWYRQDPGQGLRLIYYSQIVNDFQKGDIAEGYSVSREKKESFPLTVTSAQKNPTAFYLCASGALTGDGELFFGEGSRLTVL.

The J gene is TRBJ2-3, the V gene TRBV7-9; D gene uncertain. V was shortened by 2 bases and J by 3 bases, with 3 bases between the two germline ends. The V gene's germline CDR1 is SEHNR and CDR2 FQNEAQ (reference sequence). The CDR3 has 12 residues. CDR3 DNA: TGTGCCAGCAGCTTACTTACAGATACGCAGTATTTT. Translating it yields CASSLLTDTQYF.

The rearrangement uses TRBV4-1 and TRBJ2-2; D is unclear. The germline V gene encodes CDR1 MGHRA and CDR2 YSYEKL. The V gene lost 0 bases and the J gene lost 0 bases, with 8 bases spanning the gap. This CDR3 contains 16 residues. CDR3 sequence: CASSQDQATNTGELFF. The CDR3 DNA sequence: TGCGCCAGCAGCCAAGATCAAGCGACGAACACCGGGGAGCTGTTTTTT.

The chain employs TRBV5-6 and TRBJ2-3; D uncertain. Germline V lookup: CDR1 SGHDT, CDR2 YYEEEE. V was cut by 4 bases and J by 1 base, with 13 bases left in between. This CDR3 has 15 amino acids. The CDR3 protein is CASSPRTGGTDTQYF. In DNA, the CDR3 is TGTGCCAGCAGCCCCAGGACCGGCGGCACAGATACGCAGTATTTT.

This clone was seen only a few times. This sequence joins TRBV9 and TRBJ2-5; D call uncertain. CDR3 length: 13 residues. Germline V gene lookup returns CDR1 SGDLS and CDR2 YYNGEE. The V gene lost 4 bases and the J gene lost 1 base, with 8 bases spanning the gap. The CDR3 here is CASSTSSQETQYF. The CDR3 nucleotides are TGTGCCAGCAGCACCAGTAGCCAAGAGACCCAGTACTTC.

In its sample, this clone was seen a few times. The chain employs TRBV30 and TRBJ2-3, with 12 bases matching TRBD2. V lost 7 bases and J lost 6; bases outside the gene matches: 11. CDR1 is GTSNPN and CDR2 is SVGIG in the germline V gene (reference sequence). The length of the CDR3 is 15 residues. The CDR3 loop reads CASHPTSGRPDTQYF. DNA of the CDR3: TGTGCCTCCCACCCGACTAGCGGGAGACCCGATACGCAGTATTTT.

The chain employs TRBV18 and TRBJ1-1; TRBD1 might be the D (5 bases). Deletions cut 2 bases from V and 7 bases from J, with 14 bases between. This CDR3 is built from 14 residues. CDR1 is KGHSH and CDR2 is LQKENI in the germline V gene. CDR3: CASSPYFRGDEAFF. The DNA of the CDR3 is TGTGCCAGCTCACCATATTTTAGGGGAGATGAAGCTTTCTTT. The full variable domain, with the rest looked up from reference TRBV18 and TRBJ1-1, is NAGVMQNPRHLVRRRGQEARLRCSPMKGHSHVYWYRQLPEEGLKFMVYLQKENIIDESGMPKERFSAEFPKEGPSILRIQQVVRGDSAAYFCASSPYFRGDEAFFGQGTRLTVV.

The V and J genes are TRBV2 and TRBJ1-4, with a weak D call TRBD1 (5 bases). The CDR3 runs 14 residues. Germline CDR1 reads SNHLY; CDR2 reads FYNNEI. With 4 bases removed from V and 8 bases from J, the gap between germline ends came to 14 bases. The CDR3 reads CASSGRDLAEKLFF. The CDR3 DNA reads as TGTGCCAGCAGTGGAAGGGACCTGGCGGAAAAACTGTTTTTT. Full variable domain (outside the CDR3, taken from reference TRBV2 and TRBJ1-4): EPEVTQTPSHQVTQMGQEVILRCVPISNHLYFYWYRQILGQKVEFLVSFYNNEISEKSEIFDDQFSVERPDGSNFTLKIRSTKLEDSAMYFCASSGRDLAEKLFFGSGTQLSVL.

This clone has a count of ten or more. Here the CDR3 DNA reads TGTGCCAGCAGCAGCCCGGGACTAGCGACCGACGAGCAGTACTTC. As protein: CASSSPGLATDEQYF. This chain connects TRBV28 to TRBJ2-7, with 10 bases that match TRBD2. From germline, CDR1 is MDHEN and CDR2 SYDVKM. The CDR3 spans 15 residues. Trimming cost V 6 bases and J 5 bases; bases outside gene matches: 10.

This chain connects TRBV7-2 to TRBJ1-2, with D uncertain. Trimming left V 5 bases short and J 3 bases short, with 4 bases between. The germline V gene has CDR1 SGHTA and CDR2 FQGNSA. This CDR3 contains 11 residues. The CDR3 nucleotides are TGTGCCAGCAGCCGAGACTATGGCTACACCTTC. Protein: CASSRDYGYTF.

Details on this clone: No conserved phenylalanine or tryptophan ends this CDR3, so it is likely a read error. J is TRBJ1-6 and V is TRBV2; a possible D gene is TRBD1 (5 bases). Germline CDR1 SNHLY, CDR2 FYNNEI. This CDR3 is built from 15 residues. Trimming shortened V by 6 bases and J by 8 bases, and 17 bases separated the two germline ends. CDR3 in amino acids: CASSEDNPLDSPLHS. CDR3 sequence (DNA): TGTGCCAGCAGCGAGGACAATCCCCTTGATTCACCCCTCCACTCT.

The chain recombines TRBV6-1 with TRBJ1-5; D possibly corresponds to TRBD1 (5 bases). The V and J ends lost 1 base and 7 bases respectively, with 14 bases between them. Germline CDR1 MNHNS, CDR2 SASEGT. The CDR3 loop spans 15 amino acids. CDR3 nucleotide sequence: TGTGCCAGCAGTGAAGGGGCAGGGTTAGGGCAGCCCCAGCATTTT. Translation gives CASSEGAGLGQPQHF.